This T cell receptor beta chain was recovered during a study of CD8 T cells in ankylosing spondylitis (dated by TCRdb to 2015 to 2018). Background for the entire study: T cell receptor beta repertoires were profiled in healthy donors and ankylosing spondylitis patients so that disease-linked TCR variants could be found. The whole study cohort included over a hundred healthy donors and around 24 ankylosing spondylitis patients. Samples of peripheral blood were taken, and for ankylosing spondylitis patients, synovial fluid was collected as well.

The full study reports these points: A CD8+ phenotype was shown by the disease-linked clones, which were found at relatively low frequencies in peripheral blood. Some motif variants had previously been reported in the synovial fluid and blood of reactive arthritis patients, which suggests shared mechanisms of disease initiation. Significant enrichment of the disease-linked clones was reported in matched synovial fluid samples from ankylosing spondylitis patients. Blood from ankylosing spondylitis patients appeared to be characterized by a TCR beta motif composed of eight highly homologous amino acid variants.

Trimming costs V 6 bases and J 1 base, and their ends lie 6 bases apart. Its CDR3 holds 12 amino acids, cysteine through phenylalanine. The retained sequence is limited to the CDR3, 36 bases, with the frame set at the first base. CDR1 SEHNR and CDR2 FQNEAQ were looked up in the germline V gene (reference sequence). This clonotype was detected many times. Its antigen specificity is not known. No base quality information exists; no much larger clone differs at one position. The reads were generated on an Illumina HiSeq 2500. TCR beta libraries were prepared by quantitative 5'-RACE with molecular barcodes. Per the authors' processing: To identify disease-linked TCR variants, a new computational method was used, one built on a probabilistic model of VDJ rearrangement. TCRdb reprocessed the public reads (quality trimming at Q25 with fastp, clone calling with MiXCR) and kept in-frame beta chains. Each entry is one CDR3 protein sequence, shown with its most common DNA and genes. For this entry, the V and J calls and clone size follow TCRdb and not the study's own pipeline. This sample comprises 700,000 to 1,000,000 distinct CDR3 sequences, about 11% of them detected only once. The top ten hold about 0.49% of the sample.

Specimen: blood, either unsorted or a sorted T cell fraction (not recorded which). The rearranged segments are TRBV7-9 and TRBJ1-2, with no confident D gene call. This TCR was sampled from a male donor with ankylosing spondylitis. At the DNA level, the sequence is TGTGCCAGCAGTTCGGTTAACTATGGCTACACCTTC. It specifies CASSSVNYGYTF.